The sequence of this TCR beta chain was determined in a study of spatial heterogeneity in lung cancer. Ten or more counts support this clonotype. TCRdb reprocessed the 5' RACE reads with MiXCR, giving one entry per CDR3 protein. The sample includes about 36,000 distinct CDR3 sequences, around 5.2% of them seen just once. Deletions cut 5 bases from V and 0 bases from J, with 13 bases between. Germline CDR1 reads DFQATT; CDR2 reads SNEGSKA (reference sequence). There are 14 residues in the CDR3. Time point of the sample: sample taken at primary tumor resection. Tumor, nontumor lung or frozen PBMC supplied whole RNA, sequenced without sorting.

This TCR came from a female donor with early-stage non-small cell lung cancer. The specimen comprised PBMCs, sampled at surgery. The chain carries TRBV20-1 and TRBJ1-1; D is uncertain. For the CDR3, the DNA is TGCAGTGCTGGACGAAGTGGGGTGAACACTGAAGCTTTCTTT. This gives the protein CSAGRSGVNTEAFF.